The 2 T cell receptor beta chains given below trace back to one sample, sequenced in a study of blood T cells in healthy people across ages. Together with a sample-barcoded 5' primer, a J-beta primer mix was included in a second PCR lasting roughly 7 to 11 cycles. TCRdb fed the 5' RACE reads into MiXCR, producing one record per CDR3 protein. The data show about 970,000 distinct CDR3 sequences, with roughly 47% seen just once and around 21% held by the top ten. Sequenced material: blood. The receptor set was obtained from a woman in her fifties or sixties in good health.

The chain uses TRBV24-1 and TRBJ2-7; 12 nucleotides line up with TRBD2. The assigned J gene may be wrong: the sequence end matches TRBJ2-5 better. Germline V gene sequence: CDR1 KGHDR, CDR2 SFDVKD. The CDR3 sequence is 16 residues long. The CDR3 here is CATSDGTSGLRETQYF. The CDR3, as DNA: TGTGCCACCAGTGACGGGACTAGCGGGCTGAGAGAGACCCAGTACTTC.

Note on this clonotype: This may come from a read error, since a much larger clone is one base off. V gene TRBV2 combines with J gene TRBJ1-2, with 7 bases fitting TRBD1. The CDR3 totals 13 residues. CDR1 and CDR2 from the germline V gene are SNHLY and FYNNEI. This CDR3 is CVSRAQGSYGYTF. Here the CDR3 DNA reads TGTGTCAGCAGGGCACAGGGGTCCTATGGCTACACCTTC. Complete variable domain (other parts from reference TRBV2 and TRBJ1-2): EPEVTQTPSHQVTQMGQEVILRCVPISNHLYFYWYRQILGQKVEFLVSFYNNEISEKSEIFDDQFSVERPDGSNFTLKIRSTKLEDSAMYFCVSRAQGSYGYTFGSGTRLTVV.